Here is one TCR beta chain with its context. Its antigen remains unknown. There are 15 residues in the CDR3. Germline V CDR1 and CDR2: SGHTA, FQGTGA. V dropped 0 bases and J dropped 2; count of bases not matched to a gene: 1. The data are from a study of cytomegalovirus exposure and HLA in healthy donors. Points from the study as a whole: Later analysis demonstrated an association between a missense DCLRE1C variant and TCR beta V- and J-gene trimming. Upon later analysis, HLA-associated TCR beta chains proved more clonally expanded than other, equally common chains.

Participants comprised healthy donors of bone marrow. The PCR made use of 60 Vbeta and 13 Jbeta primers. Sequencing used immunoSEQ multiplex PCR; TCRdb keeps in-frame clones, though not all of them. The sample gives roughly 280,000 clones, about 66% of which show up once; 2% to 2.5% is in the top ten. The V gene is TRBV7-3, the J gene TRBJ2-1, with TRBD2 identical over 7 bases. This receptor was obtained from a female donor in good health and CMV-seronegative. The sequenced sample was PBMCs. CDR3 coding DNA: TGTGCCAGCAGCTTAACCCGGGAGGCCTACAATGAGCAGTTCTTC. Protein sequence: CASSLTREAYNEQFF.